One and the same sample provided the 32 T cell receptor beta chains below, sequenced in a study of T cells in Graves' hyperthyroidism and ophthalmopathy. The investigators amplified TCR beta CDR3 regions from RNA transcripts. With the HTBI primer set, the TCR CDR3 went through a first round of RT-PCR. TCRdb reanalysed the multiplex PCR reads using MiXCR and keeps one entry per CDR3 protein. This table has hundreds of thousands of distinct CDR3 sequences, less than 15% appearing once. Sequenced material: blood. All receptors come from a young woman with Graves' hyperthyroidism.

V gene TRBV18 combines with J gene TRBJ2-3; D is possibly TRBD2 (5 bases). This CDR3 is 19 amino acids long. CDR1 and CDR2 (germline): KGHSH, LQKENI. V lost 2 bases, J lost 4 bases, and 25 bases lay in between. The CDR3 DNA reads TGTGCCAGCTCACCATCTCCTCACCTGAAGACTACTTCGCCAGATACGCAGTATTTT. This gives the protein CASSPSPHLKTTSPDTQYF.

This clonotype was detected ten times or more. This chain links TRBV7-2 with TRBJ2-1; no clear D gene. V shed 1 base and J shed 10 bases, with 14 bases lying between them. CDR1 is SGHTA and CDR2 is FQGNSA in the germline V gene. The CDR3 runs 14 residues. In DNA form, the CDR3 reads TGTGCCAGCAGCTTAGGTGTCTCGGATATGGAGCAGTTCTTC. Its translation is CASSLGVSDMEQFF.

In its sample, this clonotype was seen many times. This chain uses TRBV5-1 with TRBJ1-6, with a tentative D call TRBD1 (6 bases). CDR3 length: 15 amino acids. CDR1 is SGHRS and CDR2 is YFSETQ in the germline V gene. Between the trimmed V and J ends, which lost 4 bases and 9 bases, there was a span of 17 bases. CDR3 loop: CASSLQRQDSSPLHF. CDR3 DNA: TGCGCCAGCAGCCTACAACGACAGGATTCTTCACCCCTCCACTTT.

This clonotype occurred many times. J is TRBJ1-3 and V is TRBV5-1; D may be TRBD1 (6 bases). This CDR3 has 15 amino acids. Germline CDR1 is SGHRS and CDR2 is YFSETQ. V was clipped by 4 bases and J by 2 bases, with 13 bases between them. The CDR3 region is CASSVRGTPGNTIYF. CDR3 nucleotide sequence: TGCGCCAGCAGCGTCAGGGGTACTCCTGGAAACACCATATATTTT.

This clonotype was recorded many times. The CDR3 protein is CASSSDPYYEQYF. The CDR3 coding sequence is TGTGCCAGCAGCTCGGACCCTTACTACGAGCAGTACTTC. This chain links TRBV7-3 with TRBJ2-7; D is undetermined. There are 13 residues in the CDR3. Germline CDR1 SGHTA, CDR2 FQGTGA. Trimming shortened V by 4 bases and J by 3 bases, and 10 bases separated the two germline ends.

This clonotype was picked up a small number of times. This chain joins TRBV4-1 and TRBJ1-5; 8 nucleotides agree with TRBD1. CDR3 length: 15 amino acids. J gave up 3 bases and V 4 bases, and 5 bases lay outside the gene matches. Germline assignment: CDR1 MGHRA and CDR2 YSYEKL. The CDR3 region is CASSLGQGPNQPQHF. CDR3 coding DNA: TGCGCCAGCAGCCTCGGACAGGGACCCAATCAGCCCCAGCATTTT.

The chain employs TRBV11-3 and TRBJ2-5; no clear D. The CDR3 is 14 amino acids. The germline V gene has CDR1 SGHNT and CDR2 YENEEA. The V gene lost 1 base and the J gene lost 5 bases, with 11 bases spanning the gap. The CDR3 nucleotides read TGTGCCAGCAGCTTAGGTACCCTGCTCGAGACCCAGTACTTC. Protein product: CASSLGTLLETQYF. Variable domain in full (rest from reference TRBV11-3 and TRBJ2-5): EAGVVQSPRYKIIEKKQPVAFWCNPISGHNTLYWYLQNLGQGPELLIRYENEEAVDDSQLPKDRFSAERLKGVDSTLKIQPAELGDSAVYLCASSLGTLLETQYFGPGTRLLVL.

The sample holds a few counts of this clonotype. The rearrangement uses TRBV6-2 or TRBV6-3 and TRBJ2-1; 11 bases line up with TRBD2. Germline values: CDR1 MNHEY, CDR2 SVGEGT. The CDR3 extends over 15 amino acids. The junction had 8 bases not matched to a gene; V was cut back by 7 bases and J by 6 bases. The CDR3 coding sequence is TGTGCCAGCATACGAACTAGCGGGAGATTCAATGAGCAGTTCTTC. Its protein is CASIRTSGRFNEQFF.

This clonotype was detected a few times. The chain has TRBV10-3 and TRBJ1-4; TRBD1 is a possible D gene (6 bases). Germline CDR1 is ENHRY and CDR2 is SYGVKD. Trimming cost V 4 bases and J 8 bases, with 11 bases left between them. There are 13 residues in the CDR3. The CDR3 spells CAISAPGAEKLFF. The DNA of the CDR3 is TGTGCCATCAGTGCGCCAGGGGCAGAAAAACTGTTTTTT.

This clonotype was detected ten times or more. The V gene is TRBV28, the J gene TRBJ1-2; a weak D match, TRBD1 (6 bases). Trimming cost V 5 bases and J 8 bases, with 15 bases left between them. The CDR3 sequence is 13 residues long. Germline-derived CDR1 and CDR2 are MDHEN and SYDVKM. The CDR3 protein is CASSPPGVGGYTF. The DNA of the CDR3 is TGTGCCAGCAGTCCTCCAGGGGTCGGGGGCTACACCTTC.

This clonotype was seen repeatedly, ten times or more. The chain uses TRBV20-1 and TRBJ1-2; D is unresolved. The CDR3 loop spans 10 amino acids. CDR1 and CDR2 (germline): DFQATT, SNEGSKA (reference sequence). V gave up 5 bases and J gave up 6 bases, with 7 bases separating them. The CDR3 coding sequence is TGCAGTGCTCCCTATAATGGCTACACCTTC. It specifies CSAPYNGYTF.

This clonotype was observed a handful of times. The rearrangement joins TRBV20-1 to TRBJ1-6; TRBD1 matches at 9 bases. CDR3 length equals 15 residues. Trimming took 4 bases from V and 8 from J; bases not matched to a gene: 9. Germline values: CDR1 DFQATT, CDR2 SNEGSKA (reference sequence). For the CDR3, the DNA is TGCAGTGCTAAGGACAGGGGCGCAGGTTATTCACCCCTCCACTTT. Protein sequence: CSAKDRGAGYSPLHF.

In regard to this clonotype: This may be a read error, as it is one base from a much larger clone. J is TRBJ2-5 and V is TRBV5-1; no clear D gene. The better agreement between TRBJ2-1 and the DNA end casts doubt on the J call. This CDR3 contains 14 residues. The germline CDR1 and CDR2 sequences are SGHRS and YFSETQ. The CDR3 here is CASSLGGTLETQFF. The DNA for the CDR3 is TGCGCCAGCAGCTTGGGCGGTACCTTAGAGACCCAGTTCTTC.

DNA of the CDR3: TGTGCCAGCAGCCCGGACAGCGTTAATGAAAAACTGTTTTTT. Encoded protein: CASSPDSVNEKLFF. V is TRBV7-9 and J is TRBJ1-4, with D possibly TRBD1 on 6 matching bases. Germline V gene data show CDR1 as SEHNR and CDR2 as FQNEAQ (reference sequence). V lost 5 bases and J 4 bases, leaving 11 bases between the germline ends. The CDR3 runs to 14 residues.

Many counts were recorded for this clonotype. The chain carries TRBV7-9 and TRBJ2-7; D is possibly TRBD1 or TRBD2 (6 bases each). Germline V gene data show CDR1 as SEHNR and CDR2 as FQNEAQ (reference sequence). Trimming cost V 1 base and J 1 base, with 14 bases left between them. The CDR3 length is 16 residues. The CDR3 spells CASSLGRGLISYEQYF. The CDR3 coding sequence is TGTGCCAGCAGCTTAGGACGGGGGCTGATTTCCTACGAGCAGTACTTC.

Many counts were recorded for this clonotype. The chain is built from TRBV3-1 and TRBJ2-7; D may be TRBD1 or TRBD2 (5 bases each). Germline V gives CDR1 LGHDT, CDR2 YNNKEL (reference sequence). Trimming pared 4 bases from V and 2 bases from J, leaving 18 bases between. CDR3 length: 16 residues. The CDR3 DNA is TGTGCCAGCAGCCGCGCCCGGGACGGACGGACCTACGAGCAGTACTTC. It is translated as CASSRARDGRTYEQYF.

On this clonotype itself: It may be a read error: a sequence one base away is much more abundant. The chain is built from TRBV12-3 or TRBV12-4 and TRBJ2-7; 7 bases line up with TRBD2. CDR3 length: 14 residues. The CDR3 loop reads CASSSSGLLGEQHF. For the CDR3, the DNA is TGTGCCAGCAGTTCTAGCGGACTCTTAGGGGAGCAGCACTTC.

The chain has TRBV10-3 and TRBJ2-3; 8 nucleotides agree with TRBD2. J was trimmed by 1 base and V by 3 bases; bases with no gene match: 0. Germline V lookup: CDR1 ENHRY, CDR2 SYGVKD. The CDR3 extends over 14 amino acids. The CDR3 region is CAISDSGGTDTQYF. For the CDR3, the DNA is TGTGCCATCAGTGATAGCGGGGGCACAGATACGCAGTATTTT.

Only a few counts were recorded for this clonotype. The final CDR3 position lacks the conserved phenylalanine or tryptophan, pointing to a likely read error. The chain links TRBV4-1 to TRBJ2-1; D gene ambiguous. Germline V gene sequence: CDR1 MGHRA, CDR2 YSYEKL. The ends were cut back, 8 bases at V and 0 bases at J, with 20 bases in the middle. The CDR3 extends over 17 amino acids. DNA of the CDR3: TGCGCCAGCCACTCTTTGGGCCTCGGAAGCTCCTACAATGAGCAGTTCTTA. Translated, it gives CASHSLGLGSSYNEQFL.

This clonotype was recorded at least ten times. The V and J genes are TRBV11-1 and TRBJ2-5, with 8 bases fitting TRBD2. This CDR3 spans 15 amino acids. The V segment lost 2 bases and the J segment 4 bases; nucleotides outside the gene matches: 6. Germline CDR1 SGHAT, CDR2 FQDESV (reference sequence). The CDR3 DNA follows: TGTGCCAGCAGCTTAAGCCCGGGAGGGGGAGAGACCCAGTACTTC. Amino acids: CASSLSPGGGETQYF.

This clonotype was recorded at least ten times. This chain uses TRBV28 with TRBJ2-2; D unresolved. V was pared by 3 bases and J by 5 bases, with 4 bases between. In germline, CDR1 is MDHEN, CDR2 SYDVKM. The CDR3 spans 12 residues. The CDR3 sequence is CASSLKTGELFF. The CDR3 region has the DNA TGTGCCAGCAGTTTGAAAACCGGGGAGCTGTTTTTT.

At least ten counts were recorded for this clonotype. The chain couples TRBV20-1 to TRBJ1-2; the D is unclear. The CDR3 is made up of 11 amino acids. Trimming cost V 6 bases and J 4 bases, with 9 bases left between them. The germline gives CDR1 DFQATT, CDR2 SNEGSKA (reference sequence). As DNA, the CDR3 is TGCAGTGCCAGTGAGAGCTATGGCTACACCTTC. This encodes CSASESYGYTF.

This clonotype was picked up many times. V and J are TRBV6-1 and TRBJ2-7; a possible D gene is TRBD2 (6 bases). In germline, CDR1 is MNHNS, CDR2 SASEGT. This CDR3 comprises 13 residues. V was cut by 1 base and J by 9 bases, with 13 bases left in between. CDR3 bases: TGTGCCAGCAGTGAAGACGGGGGATCGAGGCAGTACTTC. Its translation: CASSEDGGSRQYF.

The chain uses TRBV5-1 and TRBJ1-1; 7 positions agree with TRBD1. Germline V CDR1 and CDR2: SGHRS, YFSETQ. J gave up 2 bases and V 4 bases, and 11 bases lay outside the gene matches. This CDR3 has 16 amino acids. In DNA form, the CDR3 reads TGCGCCAGCAGCCAGGGACAGTGGGACGGTAACACTGAAGCTTTCTTT. This encodes CASSQGQWDGNTEAFF.

This clonotype was counted a few times. Here the CDR3 reads CASGLEANYGYTF. The CDR3 DNA reads as TGTGCCAGCGGGTTGGAAGCTAACTATGGCTACACCTTC. The rearrangement links TRBV6-1 to TRBJ1-2; D gene unclear. The CDR3 runs 13 residues. Germline values: CDR1 MNHNS, CDR2 SASEGT. The V end was cut by 8 bases, the J end by 0 bases, with 10 bases between.

The rearrangement links TRBV28 to TRBJ2-2, with 9 bases matching TRBD1. The V and J ends lost 7 bases and 3 bases, in that order; junction bases with no gene match: 6. Per the germline V gene, CDR1 is MDHEN and CDR2 is SYDVKM. The CDR3 sequence is 15 residues long. Here the CDR3 reads CASIPGQGDTGELFF. Written as DNA, the CDR3 is TGTGCCAGCATCCCGGGACAGGGCGACACCGGGGAGCTGTTTTTT.

The chain has TRBV9 and TRBJ2-1; TRBD2 agrees at 12 bases. The CDR3 covers 18 residues. V was pared by 5 bases and J by 6 bases, with 15 bases of the junction left unmatched. CDR1 is SGDLS and CDR2 is YYNGEE in the germline V gene. As DNA, the CDR3 is TGTGCCAGCAGTATCACTTGGGCTAGCGGGGGGGAAACCAATGAGCAGTTCTTC. Protein sequence: CASSITWASGGETNEQFF.

There are many counts of this clonotype. The chain links TRBV12-3 or TRBV12-4 to TRBJ1-5; 9 bases align to TRBD1. The CDR3 sequence is 14 residues long. V was clipped by 3 bases and J by 6 bases; unmatched bases: 3. The CDR3 sequence: CASSFGTGSQPQHF. CDR3 in DNA: TGTGCCAGCAGTTTTGGGACAGGGAGTCAGCCCCAGCATTTT.

This clonotype was counted between two and nine times. This chain uses TRBV5-6 with TRBJ1-2; D gene ambiguous. The V gene lost 0 bases and the J gene lost 9 bases, with 12 bases spanning the gap. The CDR3 is made up of 13 amino acids. Germline loops: CDR1 SGHDT, CDR2 YYEEEE. The CDR3 DNA reads TGTGCCAGCAGCTTGGACAGAGTCGGGAGCTACACCTTC. Protein product: CASSLDRVGSYTF.

At least ten counts were recorded for this clonotype. The chain has TRBV6-2 or TRBV6-3 and TRBJ1-2, with TRBD1 matching 7 bases. Trimming took 3 bases from V and 4 from J; bases not matched to a gene: 8. This CDR3 spans 15 amino acids. Germline CDR1 MNHEY, CDR2 SVGEGT. DNA for the CDR3: TGTGCCAGCAGTTATATGGGGGACAGCTCCTATGGCTACACCTTC. Its protein product is CASSYMGDSSYGYTF.

The V call is TRBV19, the J call TRBJ2-1, with TRBD2 identical over 13 bases. The CDR3 consists of 14 residues. Trimming removed 4 bases from V and 15 bases from J; junction bases left unmatched: 9. The germline gives CDR1 LNHDA, CDR2 SQIVND (reference sequence). Written as DNA, the CDR3 is TGTGCCAGTAGTAGACTAGCGGGGGGCCCAGGAATGTTCTTC. It yields the protein CASSRLAGGPGMFF.

The chain employs TRBV10-2 and TRBJ2-5; 12 nucleotides agree with TRBD2. V shed 2 bases, J shed 2 bases, and the junction held 9 bases outside the gene matches. Germline assignment: CDR1 WSHSY and CDR2 SAAADI. The CDR3 is 18 amino acids. The CDR3 sequence is CASSEPRLAGALQETQYF. The CDR3 DNA sequence: TGCGCCAGCAGTGAGCCAAGACTAGCGGGGGCATTACAAGAGACCCAGTACTTC.